This T cell receptor beta chain was sequenced in a study of cytomegalovirus exposure and HLA in healthy donors. The CDR3 loop spans 15 amino acids. CDR1 is SGHNT, CDR2 YYREEE, per germline (reference sequence). Trimming removed 2 bases from V and 5 bases from J; junction bases left unmatched: 5. Researchers ran the PCR with 60 Vbeta and 13 Jbeta primers. The repertoire was sequenced with immunoSEQ multiplex PCR; TCRdb's copy has only in-frame clones and lacks some. This table holds around 110,000 clones, roughly 82% found once. The material sequenced was PBMCs. This chain connects TRBV5-4 to TRBJ2-1; 9 bases agree with TRBD2. The source is a man aged 25-45 years in good health and CMV-seropositive. CDR3 DNA: TGTGCCAGCAGCTTTGGGAGCGGGGGGAACAATGAGCAGTTCTTC. This sequence encodes CASSFGSGGNNEQFF. Combining the CDR3 with reference TRBV5-4 and TRBJ2-1 gives the whole variable domain ETGVTQSPTHLIKTRGQQVTLRCSSQSGHNTVSWYQQALGQGPQFIFQYYREEENGRGNFPPRFSGLQFPNYSSELNVNALELDDSALYLCASSFGSGGNNEQFFGPGTRLTVL.